The 30 T cell receptor beta chains given below trace back to one sample, sequenced in a study of cytomegalovirus exposure and HLA in healthy donors. The primer mix had 60 Vbeta and 13 Jbeta primers. Repertoires were generated with immunoSEQ multiplex PCR, while TCRdb's copy carries only in-frame clones and drops some. The sample has around 64,000 clones, about 61% seen once. Sequencing was carried out using PBMCs. The receptors derive from a woman in her forties or fifties in good health and CMV-seronegative.

The rearrangement uses TRBV7-2 and TRBJ1-2; TRBD1 is a possible D gene (6 bases). V shed 1 base and J shed 8 bases, with 17 bases lying between them. The germline CDR1 and CDR2 sequences are SGHTA and FQGNSA. The CDR3 has 15 amino acids. The CDR3 sequence: CASSLGQGPSLGYTF. The CDR3 nucleotides read TGTGCCAGCAGCTTAGGGCAGGGGCCCTCCCTGGGCTACACCTTC.

This chain uses TRBV30 with TRBJ2-5; D uncertain. Trimming pared 4 bases from V and 1 base from J, leaving 13 bases between. The CDR3 covers 14 residues. Germline lookup yields CDR1 GTSNPN and CDR2 SVGIG (reference sequence). The CDR3 DNA is TGTGCCTGGACCGGCCGGCGGTTCCAAGAGACCCAGTACTTC. Translating gives CAWTGRRFQETQYF. Full variable domain (missing parts from reference TRBV30 and TRBJ2-5): SQTIHQWPATLVQPVGSPLSLECTVEGTSNPNLYWYRQAAGRGLQLLFYSVGIGQISSEVPQNLSASRPQDRQFILSSKKLLLSDSGFYLCAWTGRRFQETQYFGPGTRLLVL.

The J gene is TRBJ1-1, the V gene TRBV6-6; a weak D match, TRBD1 (6 bases). The CDR3 contains 14 residues. V was trimmed by 5 bases and J by 1 base, leaving 11 bases between them. CDR1 and CDR2 from the germline V gene are MNHNY and SVGAGI (reference sequence). This CDR3 reads CASSQGTANTEAFF. CDR3 bases: TGTGCCAGCAGTCAGGGGACGGCGAACACTGAAGCTTTCTTT.

The chain's CDR3 is CSVVGGSSTGELFF. The CDR3 DNA reads TGCAGCGTTGTAGGCGGGAGTTCTACCGGGGAGCTGTTTTTT. The gene calls are TRBV29-1 and TRBJ2-2; the match to TRBD2 covers 7 bases. CDR3 length equals 14 residues. Germline lookup yields CDR1 SQVTM and CDR2 ANQGSEA. With 4 bases clipped from V and 5 bases from J, the junction kept 7 bases outside the gene matches.

The V gene is TRBV11-3, the J gene TRBJ1-1, with D uncertain. V was cut by 1 base and J by 7 bases, with 4 bases left in between. The CDR3 is 11 residues long. Looked up from germline, CDR1 is SGHNT and CDR2 is YENEEA. The CDR3 nucleotides are TGTGCCAGCAGCTTAGGAGTTGAAGCTTTCTTT. Encoded protein: CASSLGVEAFF.

The V and J genes are TRBV19 and TRBJ1-3, with TRBD1 matching 9 bases. Germline V lookup: CDR1 LNHDA, CDR2 SQIVND (reference sequence). With V trimmed by 4 bases and J by 0 bases, 4 bases remained unmatched. The CDR3 extends over 16 amino acids. The CDR3 loop is CASSRTGVGSGNTIYF. CDR3 bases: TGTGCCAGTAGTAGGACAGGGGTCGGCTCTGGAAACACCATATATTTT.

This chain connects TRBV29-1 to TRBJ1-2, with 10 bases matching TRBD1. Losses at the gene ends were 7 bases for V and 7 bases for J; bases not matched to a gene: 3. The length of the CDR3 is 11 residues. The germline gives CDR1 SQVTM, CDR2 ANQGSEA. As DNA, the CDR3 is TGCAGCGCTGGGACAGGGGCTGGCTACACCTTC. It encodes CSAGTGAGYTF. The variable domain in full, completed from reference TRBV29-1 and TRBJ1-2, reads SAVISQKPSRDICQRGTSLTIQCQVDSQVTMMFWYRQQPGQSLTLIATANQGSEATYESGFVIDKFPISRPNLTFSTLTVSNMSPEDSSIYLCSAGTGAGYTFGSGTRLTVV.

The gene calls are TRBV29-1 and TRBJ2-1, with 7 bases identical to TRBD1. Germline V lookup: CDR1 SQVTM, CDR2 ANQGSEA. V gave up 4 bases and J gave up 9 bases; unmatched junction bases: 3. This CDR3 region has 11 residues. The CDR3 DNA reads TGCAGCGTTGGACAGGGTGCTGAGCAGTTCTTC. This codes for CSVGQGAEQFF.

V gene TRBV5-1 combines with J gene TRBJ1-3; D not resolved. The germline V gene has CDR1 SGHRS and CDR2 YFSETQ. This CDR3 is 15 amino acids long. The V end was cut by 2 bases, the J end by 2 bases, with 11 bases between. CDR3 sequence: CASSFGVAAGNTIYF. The CDR3 nucleotides are TGCGCCAGCAGCTTCGGGGTAGCGGCTGGAAACACCATATATTTT. The full variable domain, with the rest looked up from reference TRBV5-1 and TRBJ1-3, is KAGVTQTPRYLIKTRGQQVTLSCSPISGHRSVSWYQQTPGQGLQFLFEYFSETQRNKGNFPGRFSGRQFSNSRSEMNVSTLELGDSALYLCASSFGVAAGNTIYFGEGSWLTVV.

There are a few counts of this clone. The CDR3 here is CASSILELGRGNTGELFF. The CDR3 DNA follows: TGTGCCAGTAGTATATTAGAGTTGGGGCGCGGAAACACCGGGGAGCTGTTTTTT. The V gene is TRBV19, the J gene TRBJ2-2, with D possibly matching TRBD1 (5 bases). The length of the CDR3 is 18 residues. Germline CDR1 reads LNHDA; CDR2 reads SQIVND (reference sequence). V was cut by 2 bases and J by 2 bases, with 18 bases left in between.

This chain uses TRBV10-3 with TRBJ1-6; D perhaps matches TRBD1 (5 bases). Trimming took off 2 bases at V and 4 bases at J, with 6 bases between the two ends. The CDR3 has 14 residues. Germline CDR1 reads ENHRY; CDR2 reads SYGVKD. The CDR3 reads CAISETGYNSPLHF. CDR3 nucleotides: TGTGCCATCAGTGAGACAGGTTATAATTCACCCCTCCACTTT.

Only a few counts were recorded for this clone. The V and J genes are TRBV18 and TRBJ2-2, with a possible D match to TRBD1 (5 bases). CDR1 KGHSH and CDR2 LQKENI come from the germline V gene. This CDR3 is built from 17 residues. Trimming shortened V by 1 base and J by 0 bases, and 12 bases separated the two germline ends. The CDR3 loop reads CASSPQMAGPNTGELFF. In DNA, the CDR3 is TGTGCCAGCTCACCACAAATGGCAGGGCCGAACACCGGGGAGCTGTTTTTT.

The chain recombines TRBV5-1 with TRBJ1-1; D might be TRBD1 (6 bases). There are 14 residues in the CDR3. The germline V gene has CDR1 SGHRS and CDR2 YFSETQ. The V end was cut by 3 bases, the J end by 1 base, with 10 bases between. The CDR3: CASSSQGQNTEAFF. The CDR3 bases are TGCGCCAGCAGCTCCCAGGGGCAGAACACTGAAGCTTTCTTT. Full variable domain (rest looked up from reference TRBV5-1 and TRBJ1-1): KAGVTQTPRYLIKTRGQQVTLSCSPISGHRSVSWYQQTPGQGLQFLFEYFSETQRNKGNFPGRFSGRQFSNSRSEMNVSTLELGDSALYLCASSSQGQNTEAFFGQGTRLTVV.

V usage is TRBV5-6 and J usage is TRBJ2-3; TRBD1 matches 7 bases. The CDR3 runs 16 residues. The V and J ends lost 4 bases and 1 base, in that order; junction bases with no gene match: 9. From germline, CDR1 is SGHDT and CDR2 YYEEEE. CDR3 loop: CASSRVRGRGTDTQYF. CDR3 nucleotide sequence: TGTGCCAGCAGCCGCGTTAGGGGGCGAGGCACAGATACGCAGTATTTT.

Here the CDR3 reads CASSQERGNGEGNGYTF. The CDR3 DNA sequence: TGCGCCAGCAGCCAAGAACGGGGGAACGGGGAAGGGAATGGCTACACCTTC. The rearrangement links TRBV4-1 to TRBJ1-2, with D possibly matching TRBD1 (5 bases). The CDR3 has 17 residues. Germline assignment: CDR1 MGHRA and CDR2 YSYEKL. Trimming cost V 0 bases and J 6 bases, with 20 bases left between them.

This clone was picked up a small number of times. V usage is TRBV18 and J usage is TRBJ1-2; 7 nucleotides match TRBD1. The junction had 7 bases not matched to a gene; V was cut back by 5 bases and J by 4 bases. The CDR3 extends over 14 amino acids. CDR1 is KGHSH and CDR2 is LQKENI in the germline V gene. CDR3 sequence (DNA): TGTGCCAGCTCATCTTCAACAGGGGCCTATGGCTACACCTTC. Its translation is CASSSSTGAYGYTF.

The V gene is TRBV7-2, the J gene TRBJ2-1; 7 nucleotides align to TRBD2. The V gene end was trimmed by 1 base and the J gene end by 2 bases; junction bases not matched to a gene: 2. Germline lookup yields CDR1 SGHTA and CDR2 FQGNSA. The CDR3 has 15 residues. The CDR3 sequence: CASSLEAGPYNEQFF. DNA for the CDR3: TGTGCCAGCAGCTTAGAAGCGGGACCCTACAATGAGCAGTTCTTC. Full variable domain (outside the CDR3, taken from reference TRBV7-2 and TRBJ2-1): GAGVSQSPSNKVTEKGKDVELRCDPISGHTALYWYRQSLGQGLEFLIYFQGNSAPDKSGLPSDRFSAERTGGSVSTLTIQRTQQEDSAVYLCASSLEAGPYNEQFFGPGTRLTVL.

The gene calls are TRBV7-2 and TRBJ2-5, with D unclear. The CDR3 has 13 amino acids. Trimming removed 5 bases at V and 3 bases at J, with 10 bases between. Germline V lookup: CDR1 SGHTA, CDR2 FQGNSA. CDR3 region: CASSPQQKETQYF. CDR3 coding DNA: TGTGCCAGCAGCCCGCAACAAAAAGAGACCCAGTACTTC.

This clone was seen a few times. The chain joins TRBV7-2 to TRBJ2-7; 7 nucleotides line up with TRBD1. The CDR3 has 13 residues. Germline lookup yields CDR1 SGHTA and CDR2 FQGNSA. Losses at the gene ends were 3 bases for V and 4 bases for J; bases not matched to a gene: 3. The CDR3, as DNA: TGTGCCAGCAGCTTCCGGGACAGTTACGAGCAGTACTTC. This translates into CASSFRDSYEQYF.

The chain joins TRBV9 to TRBJ1-4, with D hard to call. The V gene's germline CDR1 is SGDLS and CDR2 YYNGEE. CDR3 length equals 14 residues. V gave up 0 bases and J gave up 4 bases, with 7 bases separating them. The CDR3 spells CASSVGQFNEKLFF. The CDR3 coding sequence is TGTGCCAGCAGCGTAGGTCAGTTTAATGAAAAACTGTTTTTT.

The chain carries TRBV27 and TRBJ2-6; D gene ambiguous. The CDR3 has 14 residues. Germline V CDR1 and CDR2: MNHEY, SMNVEV (reference sequence). Between the trimmed V and J ends, which lost 4 bases and 0 bases, there was a span of 4 bases. The CDR3: CASSSHSGANVLTF. The CDR3 bases are TGTGCCAGCAGTTCCCACTCTGGGGCCAACGTCCTGACTTTC.

The chain combines TRBV5-6 with TRBJ1-2; possible D gene TRBD1, 5 bases. Germline V CDR1 and CDR2: SGHDT, YYEEEE. V dropped 1 base and J dropped 4 bases, with 11 bases sitting between them. The length of the CDR3 is 14 residues. In DNA form, the CDR3 reads TGTGCCAGCAGCTTGACAGGCCCTTCCTATGGCTACACCTTC. This gives the protein CASSLTGPSYGYTF.

Within the sample, this clone is medium-sized. V is TRBV18 and J is TRBJ2-7; 14 bases match TRBD2. Germline V lookup: CDR1 KGHSH, CDR2 LQKENI. V shed 6 bases and J 7 bases; nucleotides not matched to a gene: 8. The CDR3 consists of 15 residues. The CDR3 loop is CASSPGLAGGGEQYF. The CDR3, as DNA: TGTGCCAGCTCCCCTGGACTAGCGGGAGGAGGAGAGCAGTACTTC.

The J gene is TRBJ1-2, the V gene TRBV4-1, with 8 bases fitting TRBD1. CDR1 is MGHRA and CDR2 is YSYEKL in the germline V gene. This CDR3 has 15 amino acids. V shed 2 bases, J shed 5 bases, and the junction held 7 bases outside the gene matches. CDR3 nucleotides: TGCGCCAGCAGCCAACAGGGGGCGATGGGATATGGCTACACCTTC. Its protein product is CASSQQGAMGYGYTF.

The chain couples TRBV4-3 to TRBJ1-2; the D gene is possibly TRBD1 (6 bases). There are 17 residues in the CDR3. The germline V and J ends were trimmed by 3 bases and 4 bases, with 21 bases remaining between them. CDR1 LGHNA and CDR2 YSLEER come from the germline V gene. Written as DNA, the CDR3 is TGCGCCAGCAGCCAGATCTTGGGGGGGGCGCTTAGCTATGGCTACACCTTC. This gives the protein CASSQILGGALSYGYTF.

The V call is TRBV6-5, the J call TRBJ1-2; a weak D match, TRBD1 (6 bases). CDR1 and CDR2 (germline): MNHEY, SVGAGI. Trimming stripped 5 bases from V and 5 bases from J, with 12 bases between. The CDR3 sequence is 13 residues long. CDR3 bases: TGTGCCAGCAGTAACAGGGATAGGTATGGCTACACCTTC. It translates to CASSNRDRYGYTF.

V gene TRBV10-3 combines with J gene TRBJ2-1; the match to TRBD2 covers 10 bases. Trimming at V came to 2 bases and at J to 8 bases, leaving 6 bases not matched to a gene. Germline CDR1 and CDR2: ENHRY and SYGVKD. The CDR3 has 15 amino acids. CDR3 DNA sequence: TGTGCCATCAGTGAGGCCCCTAGCGGGAGTGATGAGCAGTTCTTC. Its translation: CAISEAPSGSDEQFF.

V and J are TRBV4-2 and TRBJ2-2; 7 bases agree with TRBD2. This CDR3 is built from 17 residues. Germline lookup yields CDR1 LGHNA and CDR2 YNFKEQ. Trimming at V came to 2 bases and at J to 0 bases, leaving 6 bases not matched to a gene. The CDR3 coding sequence is TGTGCCAGCAGCCAATCACCAAGCGGGACGAACACCGGGGAGCTGTTTTTT. Protein product: CASSQSPSGTNTGELFF.

The chain carries TRBV18 and TRBJ2-7; possibly TRBD1 for D (6 bases). The CDR3 is 15 amino acids. The V end was cut by 5 bases, the J end by 2 bases, with 16 bases between. CDR1 and CDR2 (germline): KGHSH, LQKENI. The CDR3 sequence is CASSSTGTRTYEQYF. The CDR3 nucleotides read TGTGCCAGCTCATCCACCGGGACACGTACCTACGAGCAGTACTTC.

The chain links TRBV5-5 to TRBJ2-1; D might be TRBD2 (6 bases). This CDR3 has 13 amino acids. The V end was cut by 0 bases, the J end by 9 bases, with 10 bases between. Germline CDR1 is SGHKS and CDR2 is YYEKEE (reference sequence). The CDR3 spells CASSLGDLSEQFF. The CDR3 nucleotides read TGTGCCAGCAGCTTGGGGGACTTGTCTGAGCAGTTCTTC.